This is a list of T cell receptor beta chains from one sample in a study of monozygotic twins with inflammatory bowel disease. Using the 5' RACE reads, TCRdb records one entry per CDR3 protein without DNA. The table lists 80,000 or so distinct CDR3 sequences. Sequenced: blood. The receptor source for this set is a human donor with ulcerative colitis or Crohn's disease, or a healthy co-twin of an affected twin (not recorded which). CDR3s include the opening cysteine and the closing phenylalanine or tryptophan. Not all rows give a size; the values are once, few, many and, for expanded clones, a class.

CDR3aa: CSAIIWMNTEAFF
abundance: NA
v_gene: TRBV20-1
j_gene: TRBJ1-1

CDR3aa: CASTPVNTEAFF
abundance: NA
v_gene: TRBV2
j_gene: TRBJ1-1

CDR3aa: CASRGALDSYNEQFF
abundance: NA
v_gene: TRBV5-1
j_gene: TRBJ2-1

CDR3aa: CASSPQQGSYEQYF
abundance: NA
v_gene: TRBV6-1
j_gene: TRBJ2-7

CDR3aa: CASSKGQASIYGYTF
abundance: NA
v_gene: TRBV6-1
j_gene: TRBJ1-2

CDR3aa: CASSLVRLAVDETQYF
abundance: NA
v_gene: TRBV12-3/TRBV12-4
j_gene: TRBJ2-5

CDR3aa: CASSQGEGNQPQHF
abundance: NA
v_gene: TRBV4-2
j_gene: TRBJ1-5

CDR3aa: CSAIGQGAGSGANVLTF
abundance: NA
v_gene: TRBV20-1
j_gene: TRBJ2-6

CDR3aa: CASSPGTAYEQYF
abundance: NA
v_gene: TRBV5-1
j_gene: TRBJ2-7

CDR3aa: CASSESGGGSPLHF
abundance: NA
v_gene: TRBV2
j_gene: TRBJ1-6

CDR3aa: CASRREANTGELFF
abundance: NA
v_gene: TRBV5-4
j_gene: TRBJ2-2

CDR3aa: CASEIAGETQYF
abundance: medium-sized
v_gene: TRBV2
j_gene: TRBJ2-5

CDR3aa: CASGRGGETQYF
abundance: NA
v_gene: TRBV25-1
j_gene: TRBJ2-5

CDR3aa: CASIRRGDRGNSPLHF
abundance: NA
v_gene: TRBV6-1
j_gene: TRBJ1-6

CDR3aa: CSAKSPWVARETQYF
abundance: NA
v_gene: TRBV20-1
j_gene: TRBJ2-5

CDR3aa: CASSRGLAGGNTGELFF
abundance: NA
v_gene: TRBV5-4
j_gene: TRBJ2-2

CDR3aa: CASSLYAGYGYTF
abundance: NA
v_gene: TRBV5-1
j_gene: TRBJ1-2